This TCR beta chain was retrieved from a study of control samples from healthy donors and cancer patients. Repertoires were generated with immunoSEQ multiplex PCR, while TCRdb's copy carries only in-frame clones and drops some. The sample gives under 450,000 clones, 90% of which show up once; 6% to 7% is in the top ten. Trimming cost V 3 bases and J 0 bases, with 11 bases left between them. Germline lookup yields CDR1 MDHEN and CDR2 SYDVKM. The CDR3 totals 15 residues. V and J are TRBV28 and TRBJ2-5, with a possible D match to TRBD1 (6 bases). The sequencing input was PBMCs. This TCR was recovered from a man in his forties with head and neck cancer. The CDR3 nucleotides are TGTGCCAGCAGTTTTGGGCAGGGGTACCAAGAGACCCAGTACTTC. This translates into CASSFGQGYQETQYF.